This passage covers 20 T cell receptor beta chains from one sample sequenced in a study of blood T cell repertoires in COVID-19. This table comes from immunoSEQ multiplex PCR, and its TCRdb copy is limited to in-frame clones, with some not included. The sample shows fewer than 700,000 clones, around 90% of them seen only once. Sequencing used peripheral blood. These receptors were taken from a woman between 45 and 65 years old with COVID-19, enrolled during active disease.

The genes are TRBV7-2 and TRBJ1-2; no clear D gene. The CDR3 covers 14 residues. The germline V gene encodes CDR1 SGHTA and CDR2 FQGNSA. The V gene lost 8 bases and the J gene lost 3 bases, with 16 bases spanning the gap. The CDR3 loop is CASGYFGGHYGYTF. The CDR3 DNA reads as TGTGCCAGCGGGTACTTCGGCGGTCACTATGGCTACACCTTC.

The sample holds a few counts of this clone. The V gene is TRBV6-6, the J gene TRBJ1-6, with 9 bases lining up with TRBD1. With V trimmed by 5 bases and J by 10 bases, 15 bases remained unmatched. Germline assignment: CDR1 MNHNY and CDR2 SVGAGI (reference sequence). The CDR3 is made up of 17 amino acids. The CDR3 loop is CASSHHYGTGSISPLHF. Written as DNA, the CDR3 is TGTGCCAGCAGTCACCATTACGGGACAGGGAGTATATCACCCCTCCACTTT.

V usage is TRBV28 and J usage is TRBJ2-1, with 15 bases lining up with TRBD2. The V gene's germline CDR1 is MDHEN and CDR2 SYDVKM. The CDR3 loop spans 15 amino acids. After removal of 7 bases from V and 10 bases from J, the junction contained 8 bases not matched to a gene. The CDR3: CASTDRTSGGGEQFF. The DNA of the CDR3 is TGTGCCAGCACCGATCGGACTAGCGGGGGGGGAGAGCAGTTCTTC.

The V call is TRBV10-3, the J call TRBJ1-1, with D possibly matching TRBD1 (5 bases). Germline V CDR1 and CDR2: ENHRY, SYGVKD. CDR3 length equals 13 residues. V was clipped by 5 bases and J by 3 bases, with 10 bases between them. The CDR3 is CAISQGSDTEAFF. CDR3 DNA sequence: TGTGCCATCAGTCAGGGAAGTGACACTGAAGCTTTCTTT.

To note about this clone: Other DNA sequences in the sample encode the same CDR3. The chain links TRBV5-1 to TRBJ1-1; D is unclear. Germline V gene sequence: CDR1 SGHRS, CDR2 YFSETQ. The CDR3 runs 13 residues. The V end lost 4 bases, the J end lost 1 base, and 8 bases lay between the germline ends. This CDR3 reads CASSLAPNTEAFF. In DNA form, the CDR3 reads TGCGCCAGCAGCCTAGCTCCGAACACTGAAGCTTTCTTT.

In the case of this clone: Other DNA sequences from this sample encode an identical CDR3 as well. The genes are TRBV5-1 and TRBJ2-3; TRBD1 matches at 8 bases. Germline lookup yields CDR1 SGHRS and CDR2 YFSETQ. With V trimmed by 5 bases and J by 4 bases, 3 bases remained unmatched. The CDR3 loop spans 13 amino acids. CDR3 sequence reads: CASSLQGADTQYF. Here the CDR3 DNA reads TGCGCCAGCAGTCTACAGGGGGCAGATACGCAGTATTTT.

This clone was detected once. The chain uses TRBV15 and TRBJ2-3; 10 nucleotides match TRBD2. The germline gives CDR1 LNHNV, CDR2 YYDKDF (reference sequence). The CDR3 contains 17 residues. V shed 4 bases and J 5 bases; nucleotides not matched to a gene: 12. CDR3 region: CATSTRFGLAAGDTQYF. CDR3 coding DNA: TGTGCCACCAGCACAAGATTCGGACTAGCGGCAGGAGATACGCAGTATTTT. The whole variable domain, remainder taken from reference TRBV15 and TRBJ2-3, is DAMVIQNPRYQVTQFGKPVTLSCSQTLNHNVMYWYQQKSSQAPKLLFHYYDKDFNNEADTPDNFQSRRPNTSFCFLDIRSPGLGDTAMYLCATSTRFGLAAGDTQYFGPGTRLTVL.

The rearrangement joins TRBV6-1 to TRBJ2-1, with 11 nucleotides matching TRBD2. The germline CDR1 and CDR2 sequences are MNHNS and SASEGT. The trim removed 4 bases at V and 7 bases at J, leaving 3 bases unmatched. This CDR3 contains 14 residues. The CDR3, as DNA: TGTGCCAGCAGTGTAGCGGGGGGGCGAAATGAGCAGTTCTTC. Protein: CASSVAGGRNEQFF.

The chain's CDR3 is CASSLQRQGYNSPLHF. For the CDR3, the DNA is TGTGCCAGCAGCCTCCAGCGACAGGGATATAATTCACCCCTCCACTTT. The chain combines TRBV3-1 (or the pseudogene TRBV3-2) with TRBJ1-6, with 7 bases that match TRBD1. V dropped 4 bases and J dropped 4; count of bases not matched to a gene: 7. This CDR3 spans 16 amino acids. Germline V gene lookup returns CDR1 LGHDT and CDR2 YNNKEL (reference sequence).

The rearrangement links TRBV5-1 to TRBJ2-7, with 8 bases matching TRBD2. The V gene end was trimmed by 2 bases and the J gene end by 4 bases; junction bases not matched to a gene: 5. Looked up from germline, CDR1 is SGHRS and CDR2 is YFSETQ. This CDR3 has 14 residues. CDR3 amino acids: CASSFEGLGYEQYF. CDR3 in DNA: TGCGCCAGCAGCTTCGAGGGACTAGGGTACGAGCAGTACTTC.

This chain joins TRBV24-1 and TRBJ1-2; TRBD1 matches 8 bases. J gave up 4 bases and V 4 bases, and 4 bases lay outside the gene matches. Per germline, CDR1 KGHDR and CDR2 SFDVKD. This CDR3 is built from 14 residues. CDR3 residues: CATSEPGQAYGYTF. CDR3 in DNA: TGTGCCACCAGTGAACCGGGACAGGCCTATGGCTACACCTTC.

The chain combines TRBV30 with TRBJ1-1; D call uncertain. Trimming cost V 2 bases and J 4 bases, with 14 bases left between them. The CDR3 totals 14 residues. Germline V gene sequence: CDR1 GTSNPN, CDR2 SVGIG (reference sequence). The CDR3 loop is CAWSPLDRGTEAFF. The CDR3 DNA is TGTGCCTGGAGTCCTCTCGACCGCGGCACTGAAGCTTTCTTT.

V and J are TRBV7-8 and TRBJ2-7; the match to TRBD2 covers 14 bases. V lost 1 base and J lost 0; bases outside the gene matches: 2. CDR3 length: 17 residues. The germline gives CDR1 SGHVS, CDR2 FQNEAQ. The CDR3 coding sequence is TGTGCCAGCAGCTTAGGGACTAGCGGGGGGTTCTCCTACGAGCAGTACTTC. Residues: CASSLGTSGGFSYEQYF.

This chain links TRBV7-9 with TRBJ1-2, with 9 bases identical to TRBD1. CDR1 is SEHNR and CDR2 is FQNEAQ in the germline V gene (reference sequence). CDR3 length: 14 amino acids. J was trimmed by 9 bases and V by 2 bases; bases with no gene match: 7. CDR3 in amino acids: CASSLTGGARSYTF. In DNA, the CDR3 is TGTGCCAGCAGCTTAACAGGGGGCGCGCGAAGCTACACCTTC.

The genes are TRBV7-9 and TRBJ2-7; maybe TRBD1 (6 bases). In germline, CDR1 is SEHNR, CDR2 FQNEAQ (reference sequence). The V end lost 5 bases, the J end lost 3 bases, and 17 bases lay between the germline ends. This CDR3 has 15 residues. The CDR3 DNA reads TGTGCCAGCAGCCCCACCCGGGACACTGTCTACGAGCAGTACTTC. Residues: CASSPTRDTVYEQYF.

The chain couples TRBV7-2 to TRBJ2-7; TRBD1 matches 9 bases. CDR1 is SGHTA, CDR2 FQGNSA, per germline. The trim removed 0 bases at V and 6 bases at J, leaving 3 bases unmatched. CDR3 length: 14 residues. CDR3 coding DNA: TGTGCCAGCAGCTTAGCCCTGGGACAGGGCGAGCAGTACTTC. It yields the protein CASSLALGQGEQYF.

The chain carries TRBV9 and TRBJ1-2, with D perhaps matching TRBD1 (6 bases). Germline V gene sequence: CDR1 SGDLS, CDR2 YYNGEE. V lost 3 bases and J 0 bases, leaving 12 bases between the germline ends. This CDR3 has 15 amino acids. The CDR3 is CASSAGAGANYGYTF. For the CDR3, the DNA is TGTGCCAGCAGCGCAGGGGCGGGAGCTAACTATGGCTACACCTTC.

The chain links TRBV20-1 to TRBJ1-1; D gene unclear. CDR1 and CDR2 (germline): DFQATT, SNEGSKA (reference sequence). Trimming took 1 base from V and 6 from J, leaving 6 bases between them. This CDR3 is 11 amino acids long. The CDR3 region has the DNA TGCAGTGCTAGAGCAGTCGCTGAAGCTTTCTTT. Its protein is CSARAVAEAFF.

V and J are TRBV9 and TRBJ1-4; tentative D call: TRBD1 (5 bases). Germline-derived CDR1 and CDR2 are SGDLS and YYNGEE. V lost 3 bases, J lost 6 bases, and 12 bases lay in between. The CDR3 loop spans 14 amino acids. The CDR3 sequence is CASSAGGDYEKLFF. DNA of the CDR3: TGTGCCAGCAGCGCCGGGGGGGACTATGAAAAACTGTTTTTT.

The V and J genes are TRBV4-1 and TRBJ1-2, with TRBD1 matching over 11 bases. The CDR3 is 14 residues long. Trimming took 3 bases from V and 5 from J; bases not matched to a gene: 2. The germline V gene has CDR1 MGHRA and CDR2 YSYEKL. The CDR3 DNA reads as TGCGCCAGCAGCCAGGGGACAGGGGGGTATGGCTACACCTTC. It yields the protein CASSQGTGGYGYTF.